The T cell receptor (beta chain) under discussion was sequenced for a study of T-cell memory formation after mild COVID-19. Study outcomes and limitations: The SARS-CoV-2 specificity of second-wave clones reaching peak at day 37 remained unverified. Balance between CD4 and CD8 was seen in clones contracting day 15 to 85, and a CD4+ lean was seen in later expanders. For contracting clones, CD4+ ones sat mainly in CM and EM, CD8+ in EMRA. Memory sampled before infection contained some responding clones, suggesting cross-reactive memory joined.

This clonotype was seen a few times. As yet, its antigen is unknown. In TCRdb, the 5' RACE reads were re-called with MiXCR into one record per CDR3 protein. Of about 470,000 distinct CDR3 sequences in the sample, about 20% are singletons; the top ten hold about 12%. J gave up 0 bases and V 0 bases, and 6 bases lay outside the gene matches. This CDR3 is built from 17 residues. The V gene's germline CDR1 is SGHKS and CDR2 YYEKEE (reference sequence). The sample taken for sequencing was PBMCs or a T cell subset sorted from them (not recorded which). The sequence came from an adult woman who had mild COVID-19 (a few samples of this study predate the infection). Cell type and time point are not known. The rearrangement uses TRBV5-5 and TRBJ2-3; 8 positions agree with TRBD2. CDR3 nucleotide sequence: TGTGCCAGCAGCTTGGATGGGCCTAGCGGGAGCACAGATACGCAGTATTTT. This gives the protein CASSLDGPSGSTDTQYF.